This T cell receptor (beta chain) was identified in a study of radiation and T cells in renal cell carcinoma. Whole-study context: Nephrectomy followed 15 Gy stereotactic body radiation by 4 weeks. The study, taken as a whole, reports: No pretreatment tumor biopsies were available for baseline clonotypes.

Sequencing used immunoSEQ multiplex PCR; TCRdb keeps in-frame clones, though not all of them. This table holds around 160,000 clones, roughly 90% found once. As regards this clone: Antigen unknown.

CDR3 length: 16 residues. Germline V gene lookup returns CDR1 MDHEN and CDR2 SYDVKM. V was trimmed by 5 bases and J by 3 bases, leaving 19 bases between them. Regarding time point: baseline pretreatment blood. The treatment here: 15 Gy SBRT to primary tumor, nephrectomy 4 weeks later. The gene calls are TRBV28 and TRBJ1-1; weak D call: TRBD1 (6 bases). This receptor was taken from a woman in her seventies with renal cell carcinoma. The specimen comprised blood, sampled from a patient whose treatment included radiotherapy and nephrectomy. This chain's CDR3 is CASSIPGQRVYTEAFF. The CDR3 nucleotides read TGTGCCAGCAGTATCCCCGGACAGAGGGTTTACACTGAAGCTTTCTTT.